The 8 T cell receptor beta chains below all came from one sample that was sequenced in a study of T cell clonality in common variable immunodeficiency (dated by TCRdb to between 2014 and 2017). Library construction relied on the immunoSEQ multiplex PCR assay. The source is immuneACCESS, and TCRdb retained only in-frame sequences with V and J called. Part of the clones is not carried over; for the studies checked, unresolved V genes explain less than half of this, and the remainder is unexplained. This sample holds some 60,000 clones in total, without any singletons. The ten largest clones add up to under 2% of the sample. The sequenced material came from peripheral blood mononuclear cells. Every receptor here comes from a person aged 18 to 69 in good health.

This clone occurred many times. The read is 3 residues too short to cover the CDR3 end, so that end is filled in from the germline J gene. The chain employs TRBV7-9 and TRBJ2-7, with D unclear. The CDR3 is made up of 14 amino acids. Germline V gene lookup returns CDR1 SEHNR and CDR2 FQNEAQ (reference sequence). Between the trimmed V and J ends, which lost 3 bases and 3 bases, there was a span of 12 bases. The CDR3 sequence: CASSFSRLDYEQYF. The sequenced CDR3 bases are TGTGCCAGCAGCTTCTCCAGGCTTGACTACGAG.

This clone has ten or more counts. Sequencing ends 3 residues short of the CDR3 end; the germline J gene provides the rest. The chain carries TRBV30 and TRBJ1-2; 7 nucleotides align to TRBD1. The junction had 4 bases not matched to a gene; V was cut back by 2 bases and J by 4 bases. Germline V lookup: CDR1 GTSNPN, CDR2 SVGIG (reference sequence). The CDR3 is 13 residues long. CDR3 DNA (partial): TGTGCCTGGAGTAGCGGGACAGTCTATGGC. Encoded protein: CAWSSGTVYG. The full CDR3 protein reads CAWSSGTVYGYTF.

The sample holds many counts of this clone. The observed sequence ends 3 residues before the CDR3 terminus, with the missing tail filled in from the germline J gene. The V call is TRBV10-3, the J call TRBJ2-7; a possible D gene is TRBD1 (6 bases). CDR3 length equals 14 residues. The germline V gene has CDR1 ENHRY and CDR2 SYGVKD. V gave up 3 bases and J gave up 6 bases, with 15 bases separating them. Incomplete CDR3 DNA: TGTGCCATCAGTGACTTACAGGGATCGGGCGAG. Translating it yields CAISDLQGSGE. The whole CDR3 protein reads CAISDLQGSGEQYF.

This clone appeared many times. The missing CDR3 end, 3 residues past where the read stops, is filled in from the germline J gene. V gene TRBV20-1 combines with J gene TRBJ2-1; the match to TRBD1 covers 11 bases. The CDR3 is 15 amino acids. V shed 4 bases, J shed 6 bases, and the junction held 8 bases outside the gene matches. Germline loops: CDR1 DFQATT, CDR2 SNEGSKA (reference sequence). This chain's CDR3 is CSAIPGQGAGNEQFF. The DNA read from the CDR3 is TGCAGTGCTATCCCCGGACAGGGGGCTGGCAATGAG.

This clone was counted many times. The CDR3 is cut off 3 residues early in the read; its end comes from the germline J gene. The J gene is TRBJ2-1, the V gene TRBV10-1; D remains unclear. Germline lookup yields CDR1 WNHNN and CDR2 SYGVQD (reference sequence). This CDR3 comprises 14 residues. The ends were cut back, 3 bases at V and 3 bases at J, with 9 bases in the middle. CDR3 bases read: TGCGCCAGCAGTGATTTTTACAACTACAATGAG. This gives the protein CASSDFYNYNE. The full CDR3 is CASSDFYNYNEQFF.

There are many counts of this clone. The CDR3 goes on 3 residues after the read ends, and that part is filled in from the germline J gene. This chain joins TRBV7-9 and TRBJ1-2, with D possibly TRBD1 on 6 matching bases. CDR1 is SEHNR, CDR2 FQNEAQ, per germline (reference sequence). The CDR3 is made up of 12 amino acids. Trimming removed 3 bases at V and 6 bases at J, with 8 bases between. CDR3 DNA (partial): TGTGCCAGCAGCTTCCACAGGGATGGC. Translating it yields CASSFHRDG. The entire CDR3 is CASSFHRDGYTF.

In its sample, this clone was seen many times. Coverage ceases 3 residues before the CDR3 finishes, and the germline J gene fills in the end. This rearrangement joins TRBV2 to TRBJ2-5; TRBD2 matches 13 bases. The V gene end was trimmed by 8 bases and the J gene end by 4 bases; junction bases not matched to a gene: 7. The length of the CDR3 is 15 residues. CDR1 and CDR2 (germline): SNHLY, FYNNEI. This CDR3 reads CASSGLAGAVETQYF. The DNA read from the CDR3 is TGTGCCAGCTCCGGACTAGCGGGAGCTGTAGAGACC.

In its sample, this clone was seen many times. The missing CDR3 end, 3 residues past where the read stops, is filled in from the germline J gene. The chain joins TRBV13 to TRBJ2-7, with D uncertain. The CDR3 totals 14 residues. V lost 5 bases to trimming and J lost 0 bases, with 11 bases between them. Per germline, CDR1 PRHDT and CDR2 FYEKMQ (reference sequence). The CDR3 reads CASSNTESSYEQYF. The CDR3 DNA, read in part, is TGTGCCAGCAGCAACACAGAAAGCTCCTACGAG. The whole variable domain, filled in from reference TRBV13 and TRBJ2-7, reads AAGVIQSPRHLIKEKRETATLKCYPIPRHDTVYWYQQGPGQDPQFLISFYEKMQSDKGSIPDRFSAQQFSDYHSELNMSSLELGDSALYFCASSNTESSYEQYFGPGTRLTVT.